This is a list of T cell receptor beta chains from one sample in a study of early T cells in non-severe SARS-CoV-2 infection. TCRdb recomputed calls from the 5' RACE reads with MiXCR, one row per CDR3 protein. Among around 49,000 distinct CDR3 sequences listed, 3.5% to 4.5% were seen once. Sequenced: whole blood. These receptors were collected from an adult who was a healthcare worker with PCR-confirmed SARS-CoV-2 infection or an uninfected control (not recorded which). The CDR3 runs from the conserved cysteine through the conserved F or W. Each record gives: V gene, clone size, J gene, D gene, CDR3 protein. A D gene is named only where the DNA matches it firmly. Only some rows state a clone size, as once, few, many or a class for expanded clones.

v_gene: TRBV29-1; abundance: few; j_gene: TRBJ2-3; d_gene: .; CDR3aa: CSVRFTDTQYF
v_gene: TRBV7-2; abundance: many; j_gene: TRBJ2-4; d_gene: TRBD1; CDR3aa: CASSGRTGGLGDIQYF
v_gene: TRBV11-2; abundance: .; j_gene: TRBJ2-7; d_gene: .; CDR3aa: CASSLDRDTYEQYF
v_gene: TRBV6-4; abundance: many; j_gene: TRBJ1-4; d_gene: .; CDR3aa: CASSEGRATNEKLFF
v_gene: TRBV20-1; abundance: .; j_gene: TRBJ2-3; d_gene: .; CDR3aa: CSAELGESADTQYF
v_gene: TRBV11-2; abundance: many; j_gene: TRBJ2-3; d_gene: .; CDR3aa: CASSRQPREHTQYF
v_gene: TRBV5-6; abundance: many; j_gene: TRBJ1-5; d_gene: TRBD1; CDR3aa: CASSLYRGDQPQHF
v_gene: TRBV6-1; abundance: many; j_gene: TRBJ2-1; d_gene: .; CDR3aa: CASSAWDGPKYNEQFF
v_gene: TRBV3-1; abundance: many; j_gene: TRBJ1-1; d_gene: .; CDR3aa: CASRNWDTTTEVFF
v_gene: TRBV30; abundance: few; j_gene: TRBJ2-1; d_gene: TRBD2; CDR3aa: CAWSVLRGSYNEQFF
v_gene: TRBV7-9; abundance: many; j_gene: TRBJ1-1; d_gene: TRBD1; CDR3aa: CASSLTGGAGTEAFF
v_gene: TRBV7-9; abundance: many; j_gene: TRBJ1-1; d_gene: .; CDR3aa: CASSLRVSSEEAFF
v_gene: TRBV5-1; abundance: .; j_gene: TRBJ1-2; d_gene: TRBD1; CDR3aa: CASSIGQGGGYTF
v_gene: TRBV29-1; abundance: many; j_gene: TRBJ2-5; d_gene: .; CDR3aa: CSALGRQETQYF
v_gene: TRBV9; abundance: many; j_gene: TRBJ2-3; d_gene: .; CDR3aa: CASSVAPQTDTQYF
v_gene: TRBV29-1; abundance: .; j_gene: TRBJ2-7; d_gene: .; CDR3aa: CSAQGSGYEQYF
v_gene: TRBV18; abundance: many; j_gene: TRBJ2-7; d_gene: TRBD1; CDR3aa: CASSPDRTAYEQYF
v_gene: TRBV20-1; abundance: .; j_gene: TRBJ2-1; d_gene: TRBD2; CDR3aa: CSAGGRIYNEQFF
v_gene: TRBV7-6; abundance: many; j_gene: TRBJ2-7; d_gene: .; CDR3aa: CASSSPGHTYEQYF
v_gene: TRBV28; abundance: many; j_gene: TRBJ2-3; d_gene: TRBD1; CDR3aa: CASSLDRGGGTQYF
v_gene: TRBV12-3/TRBV12-4; abundance: many; j_gene: TRBJ2-3; d_gene: TRBD2; CDR3aa: CASPGTSGGGTDTQYF
v_gene: TRBV29-1; abundance: many; j_gene: TRBJ2-5; d_gene: TRBD2; CDR3aa: CSVPTWDGVAGEETQYF
v_gene: TRBV12-3/TRBV12-4; abundance: many; j_gene: TRBJ2-7; d_gene: TRBD1; CDR3aa: CASSPFRTGLEQYF